One T cell receptor beta chain is described in this entry. Germline V gives CDR1 SGHRS, CDR2 YFSETQ. The CDR3 is made up of 14 amino acids. V shed 0 bases and J shed 5 bases, with 11 bases lying between them. The sample is drawn from a study of blood T cell repertoires in COVID-19. Original processing methods: Counts of nucleated cells, estimated from reference gene primer amplification, were obtained. This table comes from immunoSEQ multiplex PCR, and its TCRdb copy is limited to in-frame clones, with some not included. The DNA was the basis for D and trimming; V, J and clone size are from that table. The data show about 83,000 clones, about 90% seen once.

The rearrangement uses TRBV5-1 and TRBJ2-5; the D is unclear. What was sequenced was peripheral blood. The TCR was taken from a woman between 45 and 60 years old with active or convalescent COVID-19. DNA of the CDR3: TGCGCCAGCAGCTTGGATTACGGGTCCGAGACCCAGTACTTC. Amino acids: CASSLDYGSETQYF.